The TCR beta chain under discussion was sequenced for a study of T cell changes during pregnancy in multiple sclerosis. TCRdb's copy holds only in-frame clones and misses some; the assay was immunoSEQ multiplex PCR. This sample yields some 75,000 clones, of which around 96% are seen a single time; more than 0.95% belongs to the top ten. Germline V gives CDR1 KGHSH, CDR2 LQKENI. The J segment lost 6 bases and the V segment lost 4 bases, leaving 4 bases of the junction unmatched. The CDR3 is made up of 14 amino acids. The rearrangement joins TRBV18 to TRBJ1-4, with 8 bases matching TRBD1. The source of this sequence is a female donor with multiple sclerosis, enrolled in a pregnancy study. The source material was peripheral blood, sampled in the second trimester of pregnancy. In DNA, the CDR3 is TGTGCCAGCTCACTCGGACAGGGCGATGAAAAACTGTTTTTT. This encodes CASSLGQGDEKLFF.